The sequence of this TCR beta chain was determined in a study of blood T cell repertoires in COVID-19. Overall study: Both acute and convalescent COVID-19 samples were obtained from the United States, Italy and Spain.

Per germline, CDR1 SGDLS and CDR2 YYNGEE. CDR3 length: 16 residues. Trimming took 4 bases from V and 0 from J; bases not matched to a gene: 7. Per the original data handling: Nucleated cell number was recorded as an estimate derived from reference gene primer amplification. Some clones are missing from TCRdb's copy, which holds only in-frame ones; the method was immunoSEQ multiplex PCR. V and J calls and clone size are given by that table; D and trimming were obtained from the DNA. The data hold approximately 100,000 clones, with around 89% observed a single time. Sequencing input: peripheral blood. The rearrangement links TRBV9 to TRBJ2-1, with 7 bases aligning to TRBD1. The TCR was taken from a human donor with acute or convalescent COVID-19. The donor label of this sample is uncertain. DNA for the CDR3: TGTGCCAGCAGCCTAGGACAGGAGAGCTCCTACAATGAGCAGTTCTTC. Encoded protein: CASSLGQESSYNEQFF. Together with reference TRBV9 and TRBJ2-1, the CDR3 gives the full variable domain: DSGVTQTPKHLITATGQRVTLRCSPRSGDLSVYWYQQSLDQGLQFLIQYYNGEERAKGNILERFSAQQFPDLHSELNLSSLELGDSALYFCASSLGQESSYNEQFFGPGTRLTVL.